This T cell receptor (beta chain) was sequenced for a study of blood T cells in healthy people across ages. Study-wide points: Naive T cell percentage by flow cytometry tracked strongly with beta diversity. It was the long-lived donors that had more naive CD4+ cells and higher diversity than aged donors. Roughly linearly, TCR beta diversity per million T cells fell as age increased.

In the case of this clonotype: Its target is unknown.

Primed by a sample-barcoded 5' primer and a J-beta primer mix, a second PCR proceeded for roughly 7 to 11 cycles. MiXCR, run by TCRdb on the 5' RACE reads, gives a single entry per CDR3 protein. The data hold some 780,000 distinct CDR3 sequences, with roughly three fifths observed a single time. CDR1 is SGHTA, CDR2 FQGNSA, per germline. There are 15 residues in the CDR3. After removal of 6 bases from V and 2 bases from J, the junction contained 6 bases not matched to a gene. The rearrangement links TRBV7-2 to TRBJ2-7, with TRBD2 matching over 11 bases. The sequencing input was blood. The clonotype originates from a man in his forties in good health. DNA for the CDR3: TGTGCCAGCAGGGTTCTAGCGGGGGGCGCCTACGAGCAGTACTTC. Translating it yields CASRVLAGGAYEQYF.